The next 2 T cell receptor beta chains were all read from a single sample in a study of shared clonotypes between healthy human individuals (dated by TCRdb to 2018 to 2021). CD8 naive samples consisted of CD45RO-negative cells that were positively selected for CCR7, yielding a CD45RA+CCR7+ population without TemRA cells. Libraries were constructed by the immunoSEQ multiplex PCR assay. TCRdb's version of the immuneACCESS table is confined to in-frame rearrangements and falls short of the full clone set. An unresolved V gene accounts for under half of the shortfall where checked; the remainder is of unknown origin. This sample lists about 2.2 million clones; about 93% were detected once. The ten biggest clones cover under 2% of the sample. Sequencing used naive CD8+ T cells from PBMCs. The sample's cell subset or site label, in plain terms: CD45RA+CCR7+. All receptors derive from a man aged 18 to 30 in good health. Some clones in this sample may be carry-over from other donors' samples.

The rearrangement links TRBV7-9 to TRBJ2-3, with D unresolved. The germline gives CDR1 SEHNR, CDR2 FQNEAQ (reference sequence). Between the trimmed V and J ends, which lost 3 bases and 0 bases, there was a span of 4 bases. The CDR3 has 13 amino acids. The CDR3 sequence is CASSLMSTDTQYF. Written as DNA, the CDR3 is TGTGCCAGCAGCTTGATGAGCACAGATACGCAGTATTTT.

A note on this clone: The identical CDR3 is also encoded by other nucleotide sequences in the sample. CDR3: CASSFSGSYEQYF. In DNA, the CDR3 is TGTGCCAGCAGCTTTAGCGGGTCCTACGAGCAGTACTTC. The chain recombines TRBV11-2 with TRBJ2-7; 7 positions agree with TRBD2. Germline CDR1 SGHAT, CDR2 FQNNGV. The CDR3 totals 13 residues. J was trimmed by 1 base and V by 3 bases; bases with no gene match: 0.